The source of this T cell receptor beta chain is a study of cytomegalovirus exposure and HLA in healthy donors. It was with 60 Vbeta and 13 Jbeta primers that the PCR ran. Method: immunoSEQ multiplex PCR; TCRdb's copy keeps in-frame clones and lacks some. The sample has fewer than 85,000 clones, around 78% seen once; the top ten hold 3% to 3.5%. CDR3 length: 17 residues. V lost 5 bases, J lost 7 bases, and 15 bases stayed unmatched. The germline gives CDR1 SGHTA, CDR2 FQGTGA. The chain links TRBV7-3 to TRBJ2-1; TRBD1 matches at 9 bases. Input material: PBMCs. The source of this sequence is a man between 40 and 49 years old in good health and CMV-seronegative. CDR3 in amino acids: CASSTHPGTGRQNEQFF. The DNA of the CDR3 is TGTGCCAGCAGCACACACCCCGGGACAGGGCGGCAAAATGAGCAGTTCTTC.